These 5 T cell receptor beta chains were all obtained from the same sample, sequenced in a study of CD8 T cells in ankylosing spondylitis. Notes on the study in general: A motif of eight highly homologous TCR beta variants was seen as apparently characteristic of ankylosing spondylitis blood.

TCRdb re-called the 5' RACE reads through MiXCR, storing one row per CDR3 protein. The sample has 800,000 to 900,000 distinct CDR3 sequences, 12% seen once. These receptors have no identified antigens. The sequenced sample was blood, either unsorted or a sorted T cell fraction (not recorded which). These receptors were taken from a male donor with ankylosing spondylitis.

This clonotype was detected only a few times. This CDR3 reads CASSIQSGSYEQYF. In nucleotides, the CDR3 is TGTGCCAGCAGTATCCAGAGCGGGAGCTACGAGCAGTACTTC. This chain connects TRBV6-1 to TRBJ2-7; 8 bases are a match to TRBD2. Germline-derived CDR1 and CDR2 are MNHNS and SASEGT. CDR3 length equals 14 residues. Trimming at V came to 5 bases and at J to 3 bases, leaving 6 bases not matched to a gene.

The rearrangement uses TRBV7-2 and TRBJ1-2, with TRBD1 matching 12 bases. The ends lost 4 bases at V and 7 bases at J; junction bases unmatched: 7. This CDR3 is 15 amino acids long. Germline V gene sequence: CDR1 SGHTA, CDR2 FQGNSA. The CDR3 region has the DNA TGTGCCAGCAGCTCGTCCGGGACAGGGGGCTTTGGCTACACCTTC. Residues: CASSSSGTGGFGYTF.

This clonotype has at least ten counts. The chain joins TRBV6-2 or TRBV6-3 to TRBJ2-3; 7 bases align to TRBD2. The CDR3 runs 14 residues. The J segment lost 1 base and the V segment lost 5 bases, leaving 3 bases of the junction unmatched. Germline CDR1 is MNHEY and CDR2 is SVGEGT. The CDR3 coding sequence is TGTGCCAGCAGTCCTGCGGGGGGCACAGATACGCAGTATTTT. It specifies CASSPAGGTDTQYF.

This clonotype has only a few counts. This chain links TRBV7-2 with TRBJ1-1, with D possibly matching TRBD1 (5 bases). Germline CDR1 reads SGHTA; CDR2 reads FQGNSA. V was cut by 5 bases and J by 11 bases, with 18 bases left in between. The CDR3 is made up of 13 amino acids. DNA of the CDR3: TGTGCCAGCAGCGGACGACAGCCGGATAACGCTTTCTTT. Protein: CASSGRQPDNAFF.

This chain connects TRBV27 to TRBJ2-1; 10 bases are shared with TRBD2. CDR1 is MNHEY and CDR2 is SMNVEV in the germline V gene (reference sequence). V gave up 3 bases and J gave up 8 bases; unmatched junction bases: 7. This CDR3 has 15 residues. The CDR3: CASSFASGSWDEQFF. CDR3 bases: TGTGCCAGCAGTTTCGCTAGCGGGAGTTGGGATGAGCAGTTCTTC.